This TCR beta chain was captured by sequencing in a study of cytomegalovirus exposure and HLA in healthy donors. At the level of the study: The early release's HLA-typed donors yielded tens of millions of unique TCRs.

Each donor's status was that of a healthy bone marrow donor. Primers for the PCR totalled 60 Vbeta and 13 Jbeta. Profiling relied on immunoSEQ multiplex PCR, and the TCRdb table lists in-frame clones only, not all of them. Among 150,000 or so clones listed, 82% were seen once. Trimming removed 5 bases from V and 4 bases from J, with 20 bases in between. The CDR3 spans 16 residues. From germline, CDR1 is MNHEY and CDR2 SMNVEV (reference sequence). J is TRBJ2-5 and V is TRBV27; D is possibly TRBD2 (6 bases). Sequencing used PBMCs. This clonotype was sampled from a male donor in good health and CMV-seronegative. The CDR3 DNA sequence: TGTGCCAGCAGTCCCGGCCCGACGAGACTAGGAGAGACCCAGTACTTC. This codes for CASSPGPTRLGETQYF.